The 24 T cell receptor beta chains listed next were all sequenced from one sample in a study of T cells in Graves' hyperthyroidism and ophthalmopathy. Using RNA transcripts as the source, TCR beta CDR3 regions were amplified. The HTBI primer set drove a first-round RT-PCR of the TCR CDR3. TCRdb used MiXCR to reprocess the multiplex PCR reads, holding one entry per CDR3 protein. The sample includes more than 350,000 distinct CDR3 sequences, about a sixth of them seen just once. The sample taken for sequencing was blood. The receptors originated from a young woman with Graves' hyperthyroidism that later progressed to Graves' ophthalmopathy.

This clonotype was picked up many times. This chain joins TRBV19 and TRBJ1-5; possibly TRBD1 for D (6 bases). The CDR3 totals 14 residues. V gave up 3 bases and J gave up 4 bases, with 10 bases separating them. From germline, CDR1 is LNHDA and CDR2 SQIVND (reference sequence). As DNA, the CDR3 is TGTGCCAGTAGTATCCCGGGGGCTAATCAGCCCCAGCATTTT. Translation: CASSIPGANQPQHF.

This clonotype was counted many times. The chain combines TRBV2 with TRBJ1-5; 8 bases map to TRBD1. J gave up 0 bases and V 4 bases, and 5 bases lay outside the gene matches. The CDR3 length is 16 residues. CDR1 SNHLY and CDR2 FYNNEI come from the germline V gene. The CDR3 is CASSARTGNSNQPQHF. CDR3 sequence (DNA): TGTGCCAGCAGTGCCCGGACAGGGAATAGCAATCAGCCCCAGCATTTT.

The chain carries TRBV20-1 and TRBJ2-7; D perhaps matches TRBD2 (5 bases). The germline V gene encodes CDR1 DFQATT and CDR2 SNEGSKA (reference sequence). V shed 0 bases and J shed 3 bases, with 18 bases lying between them. The CDR3 runs 16 residues. The CDR3 loop reads CSAREVEGNRFYEQYF. The CDR3 nucleotides read TGCAGTGCTAGAGAGGTTGAGGGTAATAGATTCTACGAGCAGTACTTC.

Many counts were recorded for this clonotype. The chain employs TRBV30 and TRBJ2-7; D perhaps matches TRBD1 (6 bases). The CDR3 sequence is 13 residues long. Trimming took 3 bases from V and 3 from J, leaving 12 bases between them. The V gene's germline CDR1 is GTSNPN and CDR2 SVGIG (reference sequence). The chain's CDR3 is CAWSLRDNYEQYF. CDR3 nucleotides: TGTGCCTGGAGCCTCCGGGACAACTACGAGCAGTACTTC.

The CDR3 protein is CASSLHSGRHKRTDTQYF. The CDR3 DNA is TGTGCCAGCAGTTTACATAGCGGGAGGCACAAACGCACAGATACGCAGTATTTT. J is TRBJ2-3 and V is TRBV12-3 or TRBV12-4; TRBD2 aligns across 10 bases. V was pared by 2 bases and J by 1 base, with 9 bases of the junction left unmatched. The CDR3 length is 18 residues.

In its sample, this clonotype was seen a few times. The chain links TRBV4-2 to TRBJ2-7; weak D call: TRBD2 (6 bases). Germline CDR1 is LGHNA and CDR2 is YNFKEQ. The CDR3 sequence is 14 residues long. V dropped 0 bases and J dropped 5 bases, with 11 bases sitting between them. The CDR3 DNA reads as TGTGCCAGCAGCCAAGATAGCGGTTCTCACGAGCAGTACTTC. Residues: CASSQDSGSHEQYF.

This clonotype has a count of ten or more. The rearrangement links TRBV20-1 to TRBJ2-3; the match to TRBD2 covers 15 bases. The CDR3 has 18 amino acids. Germline CDR1 and CDR2: DFQATT and SNEGSKA (reference sequence). V lost 5 bases to trimming and J lost 4 bases; unmatched junction nucleotides: 13. Written as DNA, the CDR3 is TGCAGTGCTCAGGGGACTAGCGGGAGGTTGAGGAGCGCAGATACGCAGTATTTT. Residues: CSAQGTSGRLRSADTQYF.

This clonotype was seen repeatedly, ten times or more. V usage is TRBV28 and J usage is TRBJ2-5, with D tentatively TRBD1 or TRBD2 (5 bases each). This CDR3 has 15 amino acids. V was pared by 2 bases and J by 5 bases, with 15 bases between. Per the germline V gene, CDR1 is MDHEN and CDR2 is SYDVKM. The CDR3 protein is CASSLGQGRWETQYF. CDR3 coding DNA: TGTGCCAGCAGTTTAGGGCAGGGACGATGGGAGACCCAGTACTTC. Variable domain in full (rest from reference TRBV28 and TRBJ2-5): DVKVTQSSRYLVKRTGEKVFLECVQDMDHENMFWYRQDPGLGLRLIYFSYDVKMKEKGDIPEGYSVSREKKERFSLILESASTNQTSMYLCASSLGQGRWETQYFGPGTRLLVL.

The chain combines TRBV5-4 with TRBJ2-3; D remains unclear. The CDR3 totals 17 residues. Trimming left V 0 bases short and J 0 bases short, with 14 bases between. Germline-derived CDR1 and CDR2 are SGHNT and YYREEE (reference sequence). CDR3 DNA sequence: TGTGCCAGCAGCTTGGACGTGGCGCGCAGTAGCACAGATACGCAGTATTTT. This gives the protein CASSLDVARSSTDTQYF.

The rearrangement uses TRBV6-2 or TRBV6-3 and TRBJ2-3, with 7 bases identical to TRBD1. Per the germline V gene, CDR1 is MNHEY and CDR2 is SVGEGT. CDR3 length: 14 amino acids. V trimming: 6 bases; J trimming: 1 base; junction bases outside the gene matches: 4. CDR3 amino acids: CASSIGTGTDTQYF. The CDR3 coding sequence is TGTGCCAGCAGCATAGGGACAGGCACAGATACGCAGTATTTT.

A word on this clonotype: Germline is not matched at one junction end, which may reflect a read error. The rearrangement joins TRBV2 to TRBJ1-3; unclear D gene. CDR1 and CDR2 from the germline V gene are SNHLY and FYNNEI. The CDR3 length is 14 residues. CDR3 coding DNA: TGTGCCAGCAACAACTTAAACTCTGGAAACACCGTATATTTT. Protein product: CASNNLNSGNTVYF.

At least ten counts were recorded for this clonotype. The chain has TRBV12-3 or TRBV12-4 and TRBJ2-3; D tentatively reads TRBD1 or TRBD2 (5 bases each). V lost 5 bases to trimming and J lost 3 bases, with 9 bases between them. This CDR3 has 13 residues. CDR3 coding DNA: TGTGCCAGCAGTACCGGGACGACAGATACGCAGTATTTT. Translation: CASSTGTTDTQYF.

This clonotype was counted at least ten times. The gene calls are TRBV5-1 and TRBJ2-7; perhaps TRBD1 as D (5 bases). The CDR3 sequence is 15 residues long. CDR1 is SGHRS, CDR2 YFSETQ, per germline. The ends were cut back, 4 bases at V and 4 bases at J, with 18 bases in the middle. CDR3 bases: TGCGCCAGCAGCCCGAAAGGGGATTCAGCTTACGAGCAGTACTTC. Its protein product is CASSPKGDSAYEQYF.

This clonotype has ten or more counts. The V and J genes are TRBV19 and TRBJ2-7; D tentatively fits TRBD1 or TRBD2 (5 bases each). The CDR3 is 17 amino acids. Trimming shortened V by 5 bases and J by 4 bases, and 24 bases separated the two germline ends. CDR1 is LNHDA and CDR2 is SQIVND in the germline V gene (reference sequence). In DNA form, the CDR3 reads TGTGCCAGTAGTTCTATCGGGACGGACCTTTCTACGTACGAGCAGTACTTC. Its protein product is CASSSIGTDLSTYEQYF.

The table lists this clonotype with many counts. The CDR3 nucleotides read TGTGCCAGCACCGAAGGGGGAGGGCATTGGGAGACCCAGTACTTC. It is translated as CASTEGGGHWETQYF. The chain recombines TRBV2 with TRBJ2-5; the D gene is possibly TRBD2 (7 bases). Germline V gene data show CDR1 as SNHLY and CDR2 as FYNNEI. The ends were cut back, 7 bases at V and 5 bases at J, with 20 bases in the middle. The CDR3 runs 15 residues.

About this clonotype itself: A read error may produce the germline difference seen at one junction end. V and J are TRBV4-1 and TRBJ2-5, with D maybe TRBD2 (5 bases). CDR3 length equals 14 residues. CDR1 and CDR2 from the germline V gene are MGHRA and YSYEKL. Here the CDR3 reads CASSQSGFQETQYF. The CDR3 nucleotides read TGTGCCAGCAGCCAAAGCGGCTTTCAAGAGACCCAGTACTTC.

Many counts were recorded for this clonotype. The rearrangement links TRBV6-1 to TRBJ1-2, with D hard to call. The V gene lost 6 bases and the J gene lost 2 bases, with 10 bases spanning the gap. The length of the CDR3 is 13 residues. CDR1 is MNHNS, CDR2 SASEGT, per germline. Written as DNA, the CDR3 is TGTGCCAGCAGAAAAGAGGCGAACTATGGCTACACCTTC. Translated: CASRKEANYGYTF.

The rearrangement uses TRBV19 and TRBJ2-1, with D possibly matching TRBD2 (6 bases). Looked up from germline, CDR1 is LNHDA and CDR2 is SQIVND (reference sequence). CDR3 length: 15 residues. V was shortened by 3 bases and J by 2 bases, with 11 bases between the two germline ends. This CDR3 is CASSISGLAYNEQFF. The CDR3 DNA reads TGTGCCAGTAGTATCTCGGGACTCGCCTACAATGAGCAGTTCTTC.

The chain links TRBV7-9 to TRBJ2-2; possibly TRBD2 for D (5 bases). The germline V and J ends were trimmed by 4 bases and 4 bases, with 13 bases remaining between them. The CDR3 is 15 amino acids. Germline V CDR1 and CDR2: SEHNR, FQNEAQ (reference sequence). The CDR3: CASSSREDFTGELFF. The CDR3 nucleotides read TGTGCCAGCAGCTCCAGAGAGGACTTCACCGGGGAGCTGTTTTTT.

This clonotype was recorded at least ten times. This sequence joins TRBV5-5 and TRBJ2-7, with D unclear. The germline gives CDR1 SGHKS, CDR2 YYEKEE (reference sequence). This CDR3 has 13 amino acids. V lost 0 bases, J lost 2 bases, and 6 bases lay in between. For the CDR3, the DNA is TGTGCCAGCAGCTTGGGACATGCCTACGAGCAGTACTTC. This sequence encodes CASSLGHAYEQYF.

This clonotype was seen more than once but under ten times. The chain has TRBV5-6 and TRBJ2-3; 10 bases are shared with TRBD2. V was clipped by 4 bases and J by 0 bases; unmatched bases: 5. This CDR3 is 16 amino acids long. Germline-derived CDR1 and CDR2 are SGHDT and YYEEEE. This chain's CDR3 is CASSGALAGSTDTQYF. CDR3 sequence (DNA): TGTGCCAGCAGCGGGGCACTAGCGGGGAGCACAGATACGCAGTATTTT.

This clonotype was detected many times. Germline is not matched at one junction end, which may reflect a read error. The V and J genes are TRBV10-2 and TRBJ1-1; the D is unclear. Germline loops: CDR1 WSHSY, CDR2 SAAADI. The CDR3 totals 11 residues. CDR3 DNA: TGTGCCAGCTCAGAGAACACTGAAGCTTTCTTT. It encodes CASSENTEAFF.

J is TRBJ1-1 and V is TRBV2; no reliable D call. The germline CDR1 and CDR2 sequences are SNHLY and FYNNEI. This CDR3 has 13 residues. V lost 4 bases and J 6 bases, leaving 12 bases between the germline ends. The CDR3 DNA follows: TGTGCCAGCAGTGTTTCCCTCCAGCCTGAAGCTTTCTTT. Its translation is CASSVSLQPEAFF.

This clonotype was seen a handful of times. This could be a read error, since a much larger clone is one nucleotide away. The chain couples TRBV24-1 to TRBJ2-1; tentatively, D is TRBD1 or TRBD2 (6 bases each). In germline, CDR1 is KGHDR, CDR2 SFDVKD. Deletions cut 1 base from V and 5 bases from J, with 11 bases between. The CDR3 runs to 15 residues. Here the CDR3 reads CATSDLRGAHNEQFF. Written as DNA, the CDR3 is TGTGCCACCAGTGATTTAAGGGGGGCGCACAATGAGCAGTTCTTC.